These 4 T cell receptor beta chains share one sample of origin, sequenced in a study of cytomegalovirus exposure and HLA in healthy donors. 13 Jbeta primers and 60 Vbeta primers were used for the PCR. The data were produced by immunoSEQ multiplex PCR, yet TCRdb's version contains in-frame clones alone and is incomplete. The sample holds 110,000 to 150,000 clones, roughly four fifths seen once. The specimen was PBMCs. The receptors here all came from a woman aged 40 to 55 in good health and CMV-seronegative.

The rearrangement joins TRBV7-3 to TRBJ1-1; D might be TRBD1 (6 bases). The V and J ends lost 3 bases and 7 bases respectively, with 21 bases between them. The CDR3 length is 16 residues. Germline CDR1 reads SGHTA; CDR2 reads FQGTGA. This CDR3 is CASSLAGGGRPFEAFF. The CDR3 nucleotides are TGTGCCAGCAGCTTGGCCGGGGGGGGGCGTCCGTTTGAAGCTTTCTTT.

The chain couples TRBV29-1 to TRBJ2-5, with TRBD1 identical over 7 bases. CDR3 size: 13 residues. Germline V lookup: CDR1 SQVTM, CDR2 ANQGSEA. V was pared by 7 bases and J by 9 bases, with 14 bases of the junction left unmatched. CDR3 amino acids: CSASGSSQGAQYF. In nucleotides, the CDR3 is TGCAGCGCGAGCGGTAGTAGTCAGGGGGCCCAGTACTTC.

This clone came up a few times. J is TRBJ1-1 and V is TRBV19; D ambiguous. Germline assignment: CDR1 LNHDA and CDR2 SQIVND (reference sequence). The length of the CDR3 is 13 residues. V gave up 6 bases and J gave up 0 bases, with 8 bases separating them. The CDR3 here is CASRTVMNTEAFF. In nucleotides, the CDR3 is TGTGCCAGTAGAACAGTTATGAACACTGAAGCTTTCTTT.

The rearrangement uses TRBV5-6 and TRBJ2-1; the match to TRBD2 covers 10 bases. From germline, CDR1 is SGHDT and CDR2 YYEEEE. V was clipped by 0 bases and J by 2 bases; unmatched bases: 2. The CDR3 sequence is 16 residues long. As DNA, the CDR3 is TGTGCCAGCAGCTTGGGTCTAGCGGGAGCCTACAATGAGCAGTTCTTC. Its protein is CASSLGLAGAYNEQFF.